One sample yielded the 15 T cell receptor beta chains listed below, sequenced in a study of blood T cell repertoires in COVID-19. Generated by immunoSEQ multiplex PCR, the TCRdb table keeps only in-frame clones and is missing some. The data hold roughly 100,000 clones, with roughly 87% observed a single time. The specimen was peripheral blood. The receptor source for this set is a woman aged 50 to 60 with COVID-19, enrolled during active disease.

This chain connects TRBV6-6 to TRBJ1-1; no clear D. The germline V gene has CDR1 MNHNY and CDR2 SVGAGI (reference sequence). The CDR3 runs to 14 residues. Trimming removed 2 bases from V and 0 bases from J, with 7 bases in between. In DNA, the CDR3 is TGTGCCAGCAGTTACGGAGAAGTGAACACTGAAGCTTTCTTT. It codes for CASSYGEVNTEAFF.

This clone has just one count. J is TRBJ2-3 and V is TRBV11-3, with 8 nucleotides matching TRBD2. The CDR3 contains 16 residues. V lost 1 base, J lost 4 bases, and 7 bases stayed unmatched. Germline V gene lookup returns CDR1 SGHNT and CDR2 YENEEA. This CDR3 is CASSLAGSGKADTQYF. CDR3 bases: TGTGCCAGCAGCTTAGCTGGTAGCGGGAAAGCAGATACGCAGTATTTT.

The chain employs TRBV28 and TRBJ1-1; D gene ambiguous. Trimming stripped 1 base from V and 5 bases from J, with 8 bases between. The CDR3 consists of 13 residues. The germline gives CDR1 MDHEN, CDR2 SYDVKM. The CDR3 loop is CASSLYRGTEAFF. CDR3 DNA: TGTGCCAGCAGTTTATATCGGGGAACTGAAGCTTTCTTT.

The genes are TRBV6-2 or TRBV6-3 and TRBJ2-7, with unresolved D. Germline V gives CDR1 MNHEY, CDR2 SVGEGT. The CDR3 consists of 13 residues. Trimming cost V 5 bases and J 5 bases, with 13 bases left between them. CDR3 DNA sequence: TGTGCCAGCAGTCAACAGTACCCCCACGAGCAGTACTTC. Translation gives CASSQQYPHEQYF.

This clone was counted a single time. V gene TRBV4-3 combines with J gene TRBJ1-4; unclear D gene. Germline lookup yields CDR1 LGHNA and CDR2 YSLEER. V gave up 0 bases and J gave up 7 bases, with 12 bases separating them. This CDR3 has 15 amino acids. CDR3 amino acids: CASSQDRGGPEKLFF. CDR3 coding DNA: TGCGCCAGCAGCCAAGATCGGGGAGGTCCTGAAAAACTGTTTTTT.

The J gene is TRBJ1-1, the V gene TRBV4-1; 7 bases align to TRBD1. The CDR3 has 13 amino acids. J gave up 7 bases and V 1 base, and 3 bases lay outside the gene matches. CDR1 is MGHRA, CDR2 YSYEKL, per germline. The CDR3 coding sequence is TGCGCCAGCAGCCAAGTGGGACAGTATGAAGCTTTCTTT. This sequence encodes CASSQVGQYEAFF.

V is TRBV4-3 and J is TRBJ2-5; TRBD1 agrees at 7 bases. Germline loops: CDR1 LGHNA, CDR2 YSLEER. Trimming cost V 0 bases and J 5 bases; bases outside gene matches: 6. The CDR3 is 15 amino acids. The CDR3 DNA is TGCGCCAGCAGCCAAGATCTAGAGGGGGCGGAGACCCAGTACTTC. Protein sequence: CASSQDLEGAETQYF.

The V gene is TRBV28, the J gene TRBJ2-1, with no clear D. Germline V gene lookup returns CDR1 MDHEN and CDR2 SYDVKM. V gave up 10 bases and J gave up 4 bases, with 5 bases separating them. The length of the CDR3 is 10 residues. The CDR3 region is CATFYNEQFF. In nucleotides, the CDR3 is TGTGCCACCTTTTACAATGAGCAGTTCTTC.

The chain carries TRBV7-9 and TRBJ1-6; tentative D call: TRBD1 (6 bases). This CDR3 spans 16 amino acids. The V end lost 5 bases, the J end lost 0 bases, and 11 bases lay between the germline ends. The germline V gene encodes CDR1 SEHNR and CDR2 FQNEAQ (reference sequence). The CDR3 DNA follows: TGTGCCAGCAGCGGTGGGGGGGCCTCCTATAATTCACCCCTCCACTTT. This codes for CASSGGGASYNSPLHF.

This clone has more than one count but fewer than ten. The chain uses TRBV6-4 and TRBJ1-2, with 8 positions matching TRBD1. Trimming removed 6 bases from V and 7 bases from J; junction bases left unmatched: 7. This CDR3 contains 13 residues. Germline V gene data show CDR1 as MRHNA and CDR2 as SNTAGT. The chain's CDR3 is CASSPGTGFGYTF. The DNA for the CDR3 is TGTGCCAGCAGCCCCGGGACAGGTTTTGGCTACACCTTC.

CDR3 sequence: CASSQRGVQETQYF. The CDR3 DNA is TGCGCCAGCAGCCAGCGGGGGGTTCAAGAGACCCAGTACTTC. V usage is TRBV4-1 and J usage is TRBJ2-5; 8 bases align to TRBD2. The germline CDR1 and CDR2 sequences are MGHRA and YSYEKL. The CDR3 loop spans 14 amino acids. Unmatched junction bases numbered 2, after V lost 3 bases and J lost 2 bases.

V is TRBV5-6 and J is TRBJ2-5; the match to TRBD2 covers 7 bases. The CDR3 consists of 15 residues. V dropped 3 bases and J dropped 5; count of bases not matched to a gene: 10. Germline loops: CDR1 SGHDT, CDR2 YYEEEE. CDR3: CASSSTQRGGETQYF. The CDR3 region has the DNA TGTGCCAGCAGCTCCACCCAGCGGGGAGGGGAGACCCAGTACTTC. Looking up the rest from reference TRBV5-6 and TRBJ2-5 gives the full variable domain: DAGVTQSPTHLIKTRGQQVTLRCSPKSGHDTVSWYQQALGQGPQFIFQYYEEEERQRGNFPDRFSGHQFPNYSSELNVNALLLGDSALYLCASSSTQRGGETQYFGPGTRLLVL.

This clone appeared a single time. The rearrangement links TRBV19 to TRBJ2-7; 10 bases agree with TRBD1. Germline V gene data show CDR1 as LNHDA and CDR2 as SQIVND (reference sequence). The ends lost 6 bases at V and 4 bases at J; junction bases unmatched: 12. The length of the CDR3 is 16 residues. The CDR3 loop reads CASRTSSGQGIYEQYF. The CDR3, as DNA: TGTGCCAGTAGGACGAGCTCGGGACAGGGGATATACGAGCAGTACTTC.

A single count supports this clone. This sequence joins TRBV24-1 and TRBJ2-7; a possible D gene is TRBD1 (6 bases). The CDR3 loop spans 17 amino acids. Germline V lookup: CDR1 KGHDR, CDR2 SFDVKD. Trimming left V 1 base short and J 7 bases short, with 22 bases between. In nucleotides, the CDR3 is TGTGCCACCAGTGATTTCTTCCGGGACACCGGCCGAGGGGAGCAGTACTTC. The encoded protein is CATSDFFRDTGRGEQYF.

This clone was counted once. The chain combines TRBV12-5 with TRBJ2-1, with 11 positions matching TRBD1. The CDR3 is 15 amino acids. The V and J ends lost 5 bases and 4 bases, in that order; junction bases with no gene match: 4. The germline CDR1 and CDR2 sequences are LGHNT and FRNRAP. The CDR3 is CASGPGTGGYNEQFF. The CDR3 DNA reads TGTGCTAGTGGTCCGGGGACAGGGGGATACAATGAGCAGTTCTTC. The entire variable domain, with the rest obtained from reference TRBV12-5 and TRBJ2-1, is as follows: DARVTQTPRHKVTEMGQEVTMRCQPILGHNTVFWYRQTMMQGLELLAYFRNRAPLDDSGMPKDRFSAEMPDATLATLKIQPSEPRDSAVYFCASGPGTGGYNEQFFGPGTRLTVL.